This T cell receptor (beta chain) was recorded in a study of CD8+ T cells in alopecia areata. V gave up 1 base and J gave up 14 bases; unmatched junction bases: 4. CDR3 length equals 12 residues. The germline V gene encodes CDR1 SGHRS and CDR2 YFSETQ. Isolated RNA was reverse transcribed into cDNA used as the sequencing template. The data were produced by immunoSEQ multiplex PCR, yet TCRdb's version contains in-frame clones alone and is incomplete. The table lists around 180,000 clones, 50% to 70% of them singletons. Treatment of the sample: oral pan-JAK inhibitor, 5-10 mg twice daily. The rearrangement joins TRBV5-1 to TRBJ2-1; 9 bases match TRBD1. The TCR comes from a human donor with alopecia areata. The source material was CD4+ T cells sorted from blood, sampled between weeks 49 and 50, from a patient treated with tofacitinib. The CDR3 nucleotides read TGCGCCAGCAGCTTGTTCGACAGGGGGGAGTTCTTC. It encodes CASSLFDRGEFF. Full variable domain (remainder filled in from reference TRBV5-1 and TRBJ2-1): KAGVTQTPRYLIKTRGQQVTLSCSPISGHRSVSWYQQTPGQGLQFLFEYFSETQRNKGNFPGRFSGRQFSNSRSEMNVSTLELGDSALYLCASSLFDRGEFFGPGTRLTVL.